Included here is one TCR beta chain sequence, with context. Its specificity is not known. V gave up 5 bases and J gave up 6 bases, with 14 bases separating them. From germline, CDR1 is SGHAT and CDR2 FQNNGV. This CDR3 region has 13 residues. General study findings and limits: Greatest tumor Treg TCR overlap was with tumor naive CD4+ cells.

Naive CD4+ T cells were purified with Tregs depleted by CD25. Via MiXCR, TCRdb re-called the 5' RACE reads, giving one row per CDR3 protein. The table has about 62,000 distinct CDR3 sequences, nearly 30% seen once; the top ten hold about 2.3%. Material: tumor-infiltrating naive CD4+ T cells sorted from the breast tumor. Subset given: naive CD4+ T cells, CD4+CD45RA+CD25-. V usage is TRBV11-2 and J usage is TRBJ2-7; possible D gene TRBD2, 6 bases. This sequence originates from a female donor with breast cancer. CDR3 nucleotides: TGTGCCAGCAGCCCGACGGGGGTACGCGAGCAGTACTTC. Encoded protein: CASSPTGVREQYF.